This is a list of T cell receptor beta chains from one sample in a study of shared clonotypes between healthy human individuals. The protocol was immunoSEQ multiplex PCR, while the TCRdb copy is restricted to in-frame clones and leaves out a portion. Of a few million clones in the sample, 95% were seen once. Sample: naive CD4+ T cells sorted from blood. These receptors were collected from a man aged 18 to 35 in good health. Each CDR3 is given with its conserved first and last residue. Fields, in order: V gene, clone size, CDR3 length, J gene, D gene, CDR3 protein, CDR3 DNA. D genes are given only for firm matches. Clone size is given for some rows only: seen once, a few or many times, or a class if the clone is expanded.

V: TRBV7-2; size: .; length: 19; J: TRBJ2-1; D: TRBD2; CDR3: CASTSSGTSGALSYNEQFF; DNA: TGTGCCAGCACCTCATCCGGGACTAGCGGGGCCCTCTCCTACAATGAGCAGTTCTTC
V: TRBV4-3; size: .; length: 14; J: TRBJ2-5; D: .; CDR3: CASSHVHRQETQYF; DNA: TGCGCCAGCAGCCACGTACATCGTCAAGAGACCCAGTACTTC
V: TRBV7-9; size: .; length: 16; J: TRBJ1-6; D: TRBD1; CDR3: CASSQMRQGVNSPLHF; DNA: TGTGCCAGCAGCCAGATGAGACAGGGAGTGAATTCACCCCTCCACTTT
V: TRBV7-2; size: .; length: 16; J: TRBJ2-2; D: TRBD1; CDR3: CASSGRTGSRAGELFF; DNA: TGTGCCAGCAGCGGACGGACAGGGAGTCGAGCCGGGGAGCTGTTTTTT
V: TRBV7-2; size: once; length: 15; J: TRBJ2-5; D: TRBD1; CDR3: CASSLGQLVSETQYF; DNA: TGTGCCAGCAGCCTGGGACAGCTTGTCTCGGAGACCCAGTACTTC
V: TRBV7-2; size: .; length: 13; J: TRBJ2-1; D: TRBD1; CDR3: CASRLDRANEQFF; DNA: TGTGCCAGCAGATTGGACAGGGCAAATGAGCAGTTCTTC
V: TRBV28; size: .; length: 17; J: TRBJ2-5; D: TRBD1; CDR3: CASTTRDRAPYDETQYF; DNA: TGTGCCAGCACCACAAGGGACAGGGCACCTTACGACGAGACCCAGTACTTC
V: TRBV29-1; size: .; length: 12; J: TRBJ1-3; D: .; CDR3: CSVRLSGNTIYF; DNA: TGCAGCGTTCGCCTTTCTGGAAACACCATATATTTT
V: TRBV2; size: .; length: 16; J: TRBJ2-1; D: .; CDR3: CASSSLLVNTYNEQFF; DNA: TGTGCCAGCAGTTCCTTACTAGTTAATACCTACAATGAGCAGTTCTTC
V: TRBV4-1; size: .; length: 15; J: TRBJ1-4; D: .; CDR3: CASSKAPGEREKLFF; DNA: TGCGCCAGCAGCAAAGCCCCAGGGGAAAGGGAAAAACTGTTTTTT
V: TRBV19; size: few; length: 15; J: TRBJ2-4; D: .; CDR3: CASSIGVLVKNIQYF; DNA: TGTGCCAGTAGTATAGGGGTACTCGTCAAAAACATTCAGTACTTC
V: TRBV18; size: .; length: 16; J: TRBJ1-5; D: .; CDR3: CASSPGIQELNQPQHF; DNA: TGTGCCAGCTCACCGGGCATCCAGGAGCTCAATCAGCCCCAGCATTTT
V: TRBV4-3; size: .; length: 15; J: TRBJ2-2; D: TRBD1; CDR3: CASSREQGVTGELFF; DNA: TGCGCCAGCAGCCGGGAGCAGGGGGTCACCGGGGAGCTGTTTTTT
V: TRBV30; size: .; length: 13; J: TRBJ1-3; D: .; CDR3: CAWSSNLGNTIYF; DNA: TGTGCCTGGAGTAGCAATCTCGGAAACACCATATATTTT
V: TRBV20-1; size: .; length: 11; J: TRBJ2-3; D: .; CDR3: CSARVGDTQYF; DNA: TGCAGTGCTAGGGTGGGCGATACGCAGTATTTT
V: TRBV7-2; size: .; length: 14; J: TRBJ2-7; D: TRBD1; CDR3: CASSRQGSSYEQYF; DNA: TGTGCCAGCAGCAGACAGGGGTCTTCCTACGAGCAGTACTTC